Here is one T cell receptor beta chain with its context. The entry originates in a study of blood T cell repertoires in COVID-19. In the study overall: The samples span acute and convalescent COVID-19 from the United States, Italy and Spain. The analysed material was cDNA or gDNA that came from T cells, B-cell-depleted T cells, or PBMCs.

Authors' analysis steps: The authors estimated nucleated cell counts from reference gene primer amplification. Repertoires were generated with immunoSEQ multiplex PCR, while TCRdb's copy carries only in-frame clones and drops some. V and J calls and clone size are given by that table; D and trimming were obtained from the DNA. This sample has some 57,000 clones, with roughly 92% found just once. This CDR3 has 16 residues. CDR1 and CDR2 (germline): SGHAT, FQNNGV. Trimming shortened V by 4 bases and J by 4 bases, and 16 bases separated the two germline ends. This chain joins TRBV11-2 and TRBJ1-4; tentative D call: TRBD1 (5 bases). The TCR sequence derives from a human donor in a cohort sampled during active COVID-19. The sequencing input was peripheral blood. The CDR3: CASSSLSTVINEKLFF. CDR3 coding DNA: TGTGCCAGCAGCTCCCTCTCGACAGTGATTAATGAAAAACTGTTTTTT.